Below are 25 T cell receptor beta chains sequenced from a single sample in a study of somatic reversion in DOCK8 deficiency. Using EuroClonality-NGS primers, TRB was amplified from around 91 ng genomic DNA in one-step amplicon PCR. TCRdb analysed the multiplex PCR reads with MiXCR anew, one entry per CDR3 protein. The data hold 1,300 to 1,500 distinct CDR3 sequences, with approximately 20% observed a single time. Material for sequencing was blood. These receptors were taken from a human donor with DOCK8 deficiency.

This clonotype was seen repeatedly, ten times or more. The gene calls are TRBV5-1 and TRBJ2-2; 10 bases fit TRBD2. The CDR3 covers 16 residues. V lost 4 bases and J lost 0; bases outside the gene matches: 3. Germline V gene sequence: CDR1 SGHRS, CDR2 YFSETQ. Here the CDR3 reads CASSRGTSANTGELFF. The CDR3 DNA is TGCGCCAGCAGCCGCGGGACTAGCGCGAACACCGGGGAGCTGTTTTTT. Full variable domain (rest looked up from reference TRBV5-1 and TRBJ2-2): KAGVTQTPRYLIKTRGQQVTLSCSPISGHRSVSWYQQTPGQGLQFLFEYFSETQRNKGNFPGRFSGRQFSNSRSEMNVSTLELGDSALYLCASSRGTSANTGELFFGEGSRLTVL.

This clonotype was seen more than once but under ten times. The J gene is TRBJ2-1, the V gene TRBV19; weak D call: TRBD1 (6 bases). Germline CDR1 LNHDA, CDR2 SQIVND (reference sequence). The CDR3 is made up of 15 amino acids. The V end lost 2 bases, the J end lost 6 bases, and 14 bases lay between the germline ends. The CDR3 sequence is CASSIYGDTFNEQFF. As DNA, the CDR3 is TGTGCCAGTAGTATATACGGGGACACATTCAATGAGCAGTTCTTC.

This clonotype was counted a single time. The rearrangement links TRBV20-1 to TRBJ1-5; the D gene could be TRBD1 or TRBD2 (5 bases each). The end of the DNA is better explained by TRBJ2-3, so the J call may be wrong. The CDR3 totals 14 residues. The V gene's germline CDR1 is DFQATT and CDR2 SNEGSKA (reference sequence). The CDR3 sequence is CSARDGMGDQPQYF. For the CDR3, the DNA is TGCAGTGCTAGGGACGGGATGGGGGATCAGCCCCAGTATTTT.

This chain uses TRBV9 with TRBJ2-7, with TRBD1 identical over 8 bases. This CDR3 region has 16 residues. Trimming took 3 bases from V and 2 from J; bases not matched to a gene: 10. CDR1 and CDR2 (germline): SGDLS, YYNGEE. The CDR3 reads CASSEGTGTGPYEQYF. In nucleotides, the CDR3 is TGTGCCAGCAGCGAGGGGACCGGGACAGGACCCTACGAGCAGTACTTC.

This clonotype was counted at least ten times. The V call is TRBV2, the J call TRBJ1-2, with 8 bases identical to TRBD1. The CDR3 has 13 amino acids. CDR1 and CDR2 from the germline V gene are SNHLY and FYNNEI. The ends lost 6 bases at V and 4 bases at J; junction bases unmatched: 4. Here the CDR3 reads CASRATGGYGYTF. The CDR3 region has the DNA TGTGCCAGCAGGGCCACAGGGGGCTATGGCTACACCTTC.

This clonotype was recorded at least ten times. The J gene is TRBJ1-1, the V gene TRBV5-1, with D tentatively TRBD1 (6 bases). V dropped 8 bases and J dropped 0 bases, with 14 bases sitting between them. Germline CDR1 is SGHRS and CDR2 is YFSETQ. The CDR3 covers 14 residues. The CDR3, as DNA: TGCGCCAGTAGTAAAACAGGGATGAACACTGAAGCTTTCTTT. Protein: CASSKTGMNTEAFF.

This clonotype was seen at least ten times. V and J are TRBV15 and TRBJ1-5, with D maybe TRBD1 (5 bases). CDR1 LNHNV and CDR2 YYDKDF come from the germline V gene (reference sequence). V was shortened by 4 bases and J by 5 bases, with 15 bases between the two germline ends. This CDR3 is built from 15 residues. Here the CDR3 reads CATSTGATRDQPQHF. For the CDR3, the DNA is TGTGCCACCAGCACCGGGGCTACCCGGGATCAGCCCCAGCATTTT. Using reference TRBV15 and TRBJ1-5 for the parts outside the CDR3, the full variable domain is DAMVIQNPRYQVTQFGKPVTLSCSQTLNHNVMYWYQQKSSQAPKLLFHYYDKDFNNEADTPDNFQSRRPNTSFCFLDIRSPGLGDTAMYLCATSTGATRDQPQHFGDGTRLSIL.

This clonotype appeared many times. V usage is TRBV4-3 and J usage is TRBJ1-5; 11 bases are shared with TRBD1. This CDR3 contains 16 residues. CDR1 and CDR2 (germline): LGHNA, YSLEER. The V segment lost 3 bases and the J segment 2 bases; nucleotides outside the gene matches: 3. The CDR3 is CASSQGTGGGNQPQHF. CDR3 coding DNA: TGCGCCAGCAGCCAGGGGACAGGGGGTGGCAATCAGCCCCAGCATTTT.

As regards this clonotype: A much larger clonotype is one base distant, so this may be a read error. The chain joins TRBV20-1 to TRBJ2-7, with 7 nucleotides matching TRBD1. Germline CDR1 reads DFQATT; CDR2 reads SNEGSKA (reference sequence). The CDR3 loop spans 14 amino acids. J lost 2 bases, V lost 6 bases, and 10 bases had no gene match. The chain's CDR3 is CSARGGRSPYEQYF. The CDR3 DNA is TGCAGTGCCCGAGGGGGCCGTAGCCCCTACGAGCAGTACTTC.

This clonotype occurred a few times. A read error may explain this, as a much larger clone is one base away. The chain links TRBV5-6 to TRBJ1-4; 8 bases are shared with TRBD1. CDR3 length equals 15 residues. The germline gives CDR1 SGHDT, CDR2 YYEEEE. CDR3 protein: CASSVTGVEVEKLLF. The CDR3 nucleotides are TGTGCCAGCAGCGTGACAGGGGTTGAGGTTGAAAAACTGCTTTTT.

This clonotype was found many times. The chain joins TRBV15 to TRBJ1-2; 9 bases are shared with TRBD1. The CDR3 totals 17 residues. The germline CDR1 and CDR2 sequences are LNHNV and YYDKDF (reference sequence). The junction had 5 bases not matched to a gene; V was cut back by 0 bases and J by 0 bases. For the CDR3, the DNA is TGTGCCACCAGCAGAGATAACAGGGGGCCAGCTAACTATGGCTACACCTTC. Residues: CATSRDNRGPANYGYTF. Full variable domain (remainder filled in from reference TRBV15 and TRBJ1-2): DAMVIQNPRYQVTQFGKPVTLSCSQTLNHNVMYWYQQKSSQAPKLLFHYYDKDFNNEADTPDNFQSRRPNTSFCFLDIRSPGLGDTAMYLCATSRDNRGPANYGYTFGSGTRLTVV.

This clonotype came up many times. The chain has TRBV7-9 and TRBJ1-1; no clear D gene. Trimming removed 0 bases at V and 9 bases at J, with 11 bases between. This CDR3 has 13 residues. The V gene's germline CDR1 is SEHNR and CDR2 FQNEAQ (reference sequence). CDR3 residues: CASSLATGRKAFF. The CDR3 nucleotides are TGTGCCAGCAGCTTAGCCACGGGCAGAAAAGCTTTCTTT.

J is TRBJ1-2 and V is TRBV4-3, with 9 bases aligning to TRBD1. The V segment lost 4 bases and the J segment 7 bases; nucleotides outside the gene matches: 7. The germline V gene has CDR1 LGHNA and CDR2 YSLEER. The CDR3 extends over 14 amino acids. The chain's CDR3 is CASSLYRGQGGYTF. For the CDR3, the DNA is TGCGCCAGCAGCCTGTACAGGGGGCAAGGTGGCTACACCTTC.

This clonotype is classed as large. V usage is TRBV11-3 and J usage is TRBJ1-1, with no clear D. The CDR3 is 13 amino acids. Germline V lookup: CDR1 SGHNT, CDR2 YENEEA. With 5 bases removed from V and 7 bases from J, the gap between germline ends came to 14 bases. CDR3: CASSHGRAFEAFF. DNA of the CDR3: TGTGCCAGCAGCCACGGGAGGGCCTTTGAAGCTTTCTTT.

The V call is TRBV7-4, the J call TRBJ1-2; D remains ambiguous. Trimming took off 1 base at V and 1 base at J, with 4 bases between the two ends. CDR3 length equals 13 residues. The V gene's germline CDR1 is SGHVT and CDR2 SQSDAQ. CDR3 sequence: CASSLEINYGYTF. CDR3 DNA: TGTGCCAGCAGCTTAGAAATTAACTATGGCTACACCTTC.

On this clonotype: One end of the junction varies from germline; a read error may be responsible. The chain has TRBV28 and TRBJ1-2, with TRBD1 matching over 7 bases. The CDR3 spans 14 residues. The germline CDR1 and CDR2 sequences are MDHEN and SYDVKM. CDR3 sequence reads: CVSRGGGSEFGYTF. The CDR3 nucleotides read TGTGTCAGCAGGGGGGGGGGCAGTGAATTTGGCTACACCTTC.

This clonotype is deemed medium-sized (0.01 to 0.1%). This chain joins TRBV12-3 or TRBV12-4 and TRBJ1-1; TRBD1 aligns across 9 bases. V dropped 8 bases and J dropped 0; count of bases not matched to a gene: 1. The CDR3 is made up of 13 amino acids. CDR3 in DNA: TGTGCCAGCGGGGACAGGGTGAACACTGAAGCTTTCTTT. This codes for CASGDRVNTEAFF.

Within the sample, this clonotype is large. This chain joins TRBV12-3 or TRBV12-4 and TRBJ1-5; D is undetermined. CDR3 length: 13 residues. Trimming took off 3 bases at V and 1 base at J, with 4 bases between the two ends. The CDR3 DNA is TGTGCCAGCAGTTTGGTAAGCAATCAGCCCCAGCATTTT. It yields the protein CASSLVSNQPQHF.

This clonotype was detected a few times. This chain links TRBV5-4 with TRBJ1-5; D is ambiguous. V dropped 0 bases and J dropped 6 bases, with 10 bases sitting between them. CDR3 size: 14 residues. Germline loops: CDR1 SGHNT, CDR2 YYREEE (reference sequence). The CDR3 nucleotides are TGTGCCAGCAGCTTGGGGGGAAAAGGTCAGCCCCAGCATTTT. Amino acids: CASSLGGKGQPQHF.

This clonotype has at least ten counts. CDR3 region: CATSRENAGRGDSNQPQHF. The CDR3 nucleotides read TGTGCCACCAGCAGAGAGAATGCTGGAAGGGGAGATAGCAATCAGCCCCAGCATTTT. This sequence joins TRBV15 and TRBJ1-5, with D perhaps matching TRBD1 (5 bases). The CDR3 spans 19 residues. The germline V and J ends were trimmed by 0 bases and 0 bases, with 18 bases remaining between them. Germline V gives CDR1 LNHNV, CDR2 YYDKDF (reference sequence).

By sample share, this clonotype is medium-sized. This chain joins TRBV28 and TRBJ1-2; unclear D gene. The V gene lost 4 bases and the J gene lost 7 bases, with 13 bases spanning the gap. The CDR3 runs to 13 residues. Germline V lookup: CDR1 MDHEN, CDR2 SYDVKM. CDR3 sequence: CASSSAGRGGYTF. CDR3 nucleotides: TGTGCCAGCAGTTCCGCCGGCCGGGGTGGCTACACCTTC.

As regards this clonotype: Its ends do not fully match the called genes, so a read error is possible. The CDR3 sequence: CTSSLSAGKHTEAFF. Written as DNA, the CDR3 is TGTACCAGCAGCTTGTCCGCAGGGAAGCACACTGAAGCTTTCTTT. The chain links TRBV7-3 to TRBJ1-1; perhaps TRBD1 as D (5 bases). This CDR3 has 15 amino acids. CDR1 SGHTA and CDR2 FQGTGA come from the germline V gene.

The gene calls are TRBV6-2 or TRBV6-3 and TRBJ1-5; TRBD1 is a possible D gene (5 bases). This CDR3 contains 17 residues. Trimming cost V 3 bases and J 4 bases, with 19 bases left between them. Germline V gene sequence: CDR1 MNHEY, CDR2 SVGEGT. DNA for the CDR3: TGTGCCAGCAGTTATATGAGGGGCAGGCCCTCTAATCAGCCCCAGCATTTT. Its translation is CASSYMRGRPSNQPQHF.

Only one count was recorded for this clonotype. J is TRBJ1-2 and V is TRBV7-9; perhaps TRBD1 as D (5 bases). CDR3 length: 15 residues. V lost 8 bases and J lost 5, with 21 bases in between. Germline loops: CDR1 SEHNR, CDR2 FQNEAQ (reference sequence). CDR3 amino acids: CASGLLRQGEYGYTF. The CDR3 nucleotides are TGTGCCAGCGGCCTCTTACGGCAGGGCGAGTATGGCTACACCTTC.

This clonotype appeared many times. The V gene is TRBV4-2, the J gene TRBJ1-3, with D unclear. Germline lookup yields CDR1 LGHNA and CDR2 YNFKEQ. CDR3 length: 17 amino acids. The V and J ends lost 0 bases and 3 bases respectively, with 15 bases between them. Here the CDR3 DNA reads TGTGCCAGCAGCCAAGATCGGCGGGTAGAGTATGGAAACACCATATATTTT. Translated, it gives CASSQDRRVEYGNTIYF.